The rows below give T cell receptor beta chains drawn from one sample of a study of vaccination and CD4 T cells after COVID-19. MiXCR, run by TCRdb on the PCR reads, gives a single entry per CDR3 protein. The sample holds 30,000 or so distinct CDR3 sequences, around 49% seen once. This sample comprised CD4+ T cells from blood, obtained about 7 months after SARS-CoV-2 vaccination. Source of these receptors: a human donor who had recovered from COVID-19. Both conserved end residues are part of each CDR3. Fields, in order: D gene, V gene, J gene, clone size, CDR3 protein, CDR3 DNA. The D gene is left open where the match is weak. Expanded clones are given a class, and other clones once, few, many or no size at all.

NA,TRBV15,TRBJ1-2,NA,CATSVVKPPYGYTF,TGTGCCACCAGCGTTGTCAAACCCCCCTATGGCTACACCTTC
NA,TRBV11-2,TRBJ2-5,NA,CASSSHKYRDKTQYF,TGTGCCAGCAGCTCCCACAAGTATAGGGATAAGACCCAGTACTTC
NA,TRBV11-2,TRBJ2-7,NA,CASSLERSSYEQYF,TGTGCCAGCAGCCTAGAAAGGAGCTCCTACGAGCAGTACTTC
NA,TRBV7-2,TRBJ2-3,NA,CASSIQDTQYF,TGTGCCAGCAGCATACAAGATACGCAGTATTTT
NA,TRBV3-1,TRBJ1-5,NA,CASSPTPGGQPQHF,TGTGCCAGCAGCCCTACCCCCGGGGGACAGCCCCAGCATTTT
NA,TRBV6-1,TRBJ2-2,NA,CARGGGWANTGELFF,TGTGCCAGGGGAGGGGGTTGGGCCAACACCGGGGAGCTGTTTTTT
NA,TRBV20-1,TRBJ2-5,NA,CSARGRARGETQYF,TGCAGTGCTAGGGGCCGGGCCAGGGGAGAGACCCAGTACTTC
TRBD1,TRBV29-1,TRBJ2-2,NA,CSVLGQVGSRGNTGELFF,TGCAGCGTCCTCGGACAGGTTGGTTCCCGCGGGAACACCGGGGAGCTGTTTTTT
NA,TRBV28,TRBJ2-5,NA,CASSGYRELETQYF,TGTGCCAGCAGCGGCTACCGGGAGCTAGAGACCCAGTACTTC
NA,TRBV7-8,TRBJ1-2,NA,CASSAQGRRSNYGYTF,TGTGCCAGCAGCGCCCAAGGTCGGAGGTCTAACTATGGCTACACCTTC
TRBD2,TRBV29-1,TRBJ2-2,NA,CSVNPSGRAHGELFF,TGCAGCGTTAACCCTAGCGGGAGGGCCCACGGGGAGCTGTTTTTT
NA,TRBV2,TRBJ2-1,few,CASKRDNEQFF,TGTGCCAGCAAGCGGGACAATGAGCAGTTCTTC
TRBD1,TRBV7-9,TRBJ2-7,few,CASSHPWDSSYEQYF,TGTGCCAGCAGCCACCCCTGGGACAGCTCCTACGAGCAGTACTTC
TRBD2,TRBV29-1,TRBJ2-1,NA,CSVLTYGTSGEQFF,TGCAGCGTCCTCACCTATGGGACTAGCGGTGAGCAGTTCTTC
NA,TRBV25-1,TRBJ2-1,NA,CASSASTATRANEQFF,TGTGCCAGCAGTGCCTCGACCGCCACTCGGGCCAATGAGCAGTTCTTC
NA,TRBV7-2,TRBJ2-1,NA,CASSLTPLGSRNEQFF,TGTGCCAGCAGCTTAACTCCCTTGGGTAGTCGGAATGAGCAGTTCTTC
NA,TRBV7-2,TRBJ2-2,NA,CASSSYTGELFF,TGTGCCAGCAGCTCCTACACCGGGGAGCTGTTTTTT
NA,TRBV7-9,TRBJ2-3,few,CASSHRGAGTSTDTQYF,TGTGCCAGCAGCCACCGGGGAGCGGGTACTAGCACAGATACGCAGTATTTT
NA,TRBV6-1,TRBJ1-1,few,CATMMLRGGNTEAFF,TGTGCCACTATGATGCTCAGGGGCGGGAACACTGAAGCTTTCTTT
TRBD2,TRBV4-1,TRBJ2-5,NA,CASSQGTSGLQETQYF,TGCGCCAGCAGCCAGGGGACTAGCGGGTTACAAGAGACCCAGTACTTC
TRBD1,TRBV20-1,TRBJ2-7,NA,CSVQSGQDYYEQYF,TGCAGTGTTCAGTCGGGACAGGATTATTACGAGCAGTACTTC
TRBD1,TRBV6-1,TRBJ2-7,NA,CASSLTGQGSYEQYF,TGTGCCAGCAGTCTTACAGGACAGGGCTCATACGAGCAGTACTTC
TRBD2,TRBV20-1,TRBJ2-3,NA,CSASTVAGGFTDTQYF,TGCAGTGCTTCAACAGTAGCGGGCGGATTCACAGATACGCAGTATTTT
NA,TRBV6-1,TRBJ2-2,NA,CASSLWTGNTGELFF,TGTGCCAGCAGTCTGTGGACGGGAAACACCGGGGAGCTGTTTTTT
NA,TRBV20-1,TRBJ2-7,NA,CSASAGRAYEQYF,TGCAGTGCTAGTGCGGGCAGAGCCTACGAGCAGTACTTC
TRBD2,TRBV10-3,TRBJ2-1,NA,CAINAGVPSYNEQFF,TGTGCCATCAACGCGGGAGTTCCATCCTACAATGAGCAGTTCTTC
NA,TRBV6-1,TRBJ1-2,few,CATSGGGAQDGYTF,TGTGCCACCTCTGGTGGGGGGGCGCAAGATGGCTACACCTTC
NA,TRBV7-9,TRBJ2-3,few,CASSPPSTDTQYF,TGTGCCAGCAGCCCCCCCTCGACAGATACGCAGTATTTT
NA,TRBV6-1,TRBJ2-1,few,CASREGLSPNEQFF,TGTGCCAGCAGGGAGGGACTTTCCCCCAATGAGCAGTTCTTC